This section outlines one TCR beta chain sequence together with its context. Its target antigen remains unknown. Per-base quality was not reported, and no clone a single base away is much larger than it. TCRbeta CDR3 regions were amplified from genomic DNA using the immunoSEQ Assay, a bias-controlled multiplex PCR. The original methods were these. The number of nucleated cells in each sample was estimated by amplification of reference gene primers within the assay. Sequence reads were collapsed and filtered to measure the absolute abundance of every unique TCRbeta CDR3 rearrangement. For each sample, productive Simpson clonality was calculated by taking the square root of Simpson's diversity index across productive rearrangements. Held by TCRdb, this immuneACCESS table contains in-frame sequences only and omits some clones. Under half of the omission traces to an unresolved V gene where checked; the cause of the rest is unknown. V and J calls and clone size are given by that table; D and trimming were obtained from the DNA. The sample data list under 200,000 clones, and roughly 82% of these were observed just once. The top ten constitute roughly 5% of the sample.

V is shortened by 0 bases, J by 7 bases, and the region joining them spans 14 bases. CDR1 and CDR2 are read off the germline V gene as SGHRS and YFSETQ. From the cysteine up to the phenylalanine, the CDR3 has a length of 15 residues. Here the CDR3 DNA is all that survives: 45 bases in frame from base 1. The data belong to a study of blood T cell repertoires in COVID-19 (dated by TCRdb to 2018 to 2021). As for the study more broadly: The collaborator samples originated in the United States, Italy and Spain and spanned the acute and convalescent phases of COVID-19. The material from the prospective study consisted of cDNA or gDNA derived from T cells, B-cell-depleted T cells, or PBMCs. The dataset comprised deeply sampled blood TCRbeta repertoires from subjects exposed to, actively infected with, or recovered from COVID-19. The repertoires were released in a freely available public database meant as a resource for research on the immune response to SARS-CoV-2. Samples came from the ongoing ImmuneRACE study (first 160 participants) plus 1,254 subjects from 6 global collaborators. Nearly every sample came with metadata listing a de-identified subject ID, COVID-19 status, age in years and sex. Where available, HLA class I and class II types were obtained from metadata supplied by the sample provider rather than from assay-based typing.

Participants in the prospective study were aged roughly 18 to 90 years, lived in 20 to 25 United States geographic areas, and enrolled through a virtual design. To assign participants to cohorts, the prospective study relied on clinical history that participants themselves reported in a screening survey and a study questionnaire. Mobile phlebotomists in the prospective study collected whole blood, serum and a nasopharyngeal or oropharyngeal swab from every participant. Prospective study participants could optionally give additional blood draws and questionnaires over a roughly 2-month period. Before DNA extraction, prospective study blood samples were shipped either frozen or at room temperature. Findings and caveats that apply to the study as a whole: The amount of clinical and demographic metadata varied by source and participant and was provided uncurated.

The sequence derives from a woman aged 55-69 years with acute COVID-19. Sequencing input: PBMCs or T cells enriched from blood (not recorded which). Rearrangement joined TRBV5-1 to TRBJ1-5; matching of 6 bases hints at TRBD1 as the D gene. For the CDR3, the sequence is CASSLDQGYGQPQHF. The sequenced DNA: TGCGCCAGCAGCTTGGACCAGGGGTACGGGCAGCCCCAGCATTTT. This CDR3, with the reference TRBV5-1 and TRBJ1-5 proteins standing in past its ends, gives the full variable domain KAGVTQTPRYLIKTRGQQVTLSCSPISGHRSVSWYQQTPGQGLQFLFEYFSETQRNKGNFPGRFSGRQFSNSRSEMNVSTLELGDSALYLCASSLDQGYGQPQHFGDGTRLSIL.